The count of the clone carrying this TCR beta chain is one. Other DNA sequences in this specimen translate into the identical CDR3. The sample comes from a study of shared clonotypes between healthy human individuals. Naive CD8 cells comprised CD45RO-negative, CCR7-positively selected cells, excluding terminally differentiated effector memory CD45RA+ cells. Only in-frame clones appear in the TCRdb table, and some are missing; sequencing was by immunoSEQ multiplex PCR. The sample carries some 2 million clones, approximately 94% recorded once. This receptor was taken from a man aged 18 to 35 in good health. The sample comprised naive CD8+ T cells sorted from blood.

CDR3 nucleotide sequence: TGTGCCAGCAGTTACTCAGAGGGGGCCTACGAGCAGTACTTC. This codes for CASSYSEGAYEQYF. This chain connects TRBV6-5 to TRBJ2-7; the D gene is possibly TRBD1 (6 bases). V was cut by 0 bases and J by 2 bases, with 8 bases left in between. Germline assignment: CDR1 MNHEY and CDR2 SVGAGI. The length of the CDR3 is 14 residues.